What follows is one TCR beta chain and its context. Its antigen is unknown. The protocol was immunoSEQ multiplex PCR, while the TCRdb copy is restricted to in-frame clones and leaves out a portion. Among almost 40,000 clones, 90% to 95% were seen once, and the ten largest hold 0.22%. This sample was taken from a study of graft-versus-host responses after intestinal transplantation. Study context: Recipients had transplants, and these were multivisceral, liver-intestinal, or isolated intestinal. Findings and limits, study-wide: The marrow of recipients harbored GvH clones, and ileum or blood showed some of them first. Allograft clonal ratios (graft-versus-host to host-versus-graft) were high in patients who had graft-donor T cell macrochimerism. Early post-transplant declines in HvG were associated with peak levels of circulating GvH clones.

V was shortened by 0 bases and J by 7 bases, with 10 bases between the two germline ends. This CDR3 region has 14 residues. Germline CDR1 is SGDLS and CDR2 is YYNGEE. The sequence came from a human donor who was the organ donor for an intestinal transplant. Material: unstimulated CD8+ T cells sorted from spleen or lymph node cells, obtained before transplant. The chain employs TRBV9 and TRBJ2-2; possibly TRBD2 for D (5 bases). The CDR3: CASSVVGGSGELFF. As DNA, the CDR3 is TGTGCCAGCAGCGTAGTAGGTGGGAGCGGGGAGCTGTTTTTT.